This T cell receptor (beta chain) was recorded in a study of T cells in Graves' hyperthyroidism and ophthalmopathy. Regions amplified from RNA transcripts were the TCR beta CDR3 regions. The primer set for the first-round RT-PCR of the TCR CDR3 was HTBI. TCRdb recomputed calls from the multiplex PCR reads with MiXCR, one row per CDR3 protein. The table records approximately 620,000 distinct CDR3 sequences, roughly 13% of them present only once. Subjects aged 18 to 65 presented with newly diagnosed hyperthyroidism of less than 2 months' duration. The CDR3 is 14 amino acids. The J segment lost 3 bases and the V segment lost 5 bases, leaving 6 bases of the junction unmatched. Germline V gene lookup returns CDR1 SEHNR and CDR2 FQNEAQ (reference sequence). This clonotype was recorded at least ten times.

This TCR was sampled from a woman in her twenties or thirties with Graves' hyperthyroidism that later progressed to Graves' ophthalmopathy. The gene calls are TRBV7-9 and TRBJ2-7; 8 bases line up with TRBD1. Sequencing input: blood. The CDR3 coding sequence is TGTGCCAGCAGCCATTACAGGGGGTACTACGAGCAGTACTTC. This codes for CASSHYRGYYEQYF.